This T cell receptor (beta chain) emerged from a study of blood T cell repertoires in COVID-19. Across the whole study: The United States, Italy and Spain supplied acute and convalescent COVID-19 samples. PBMCs, B-cell-depleted T cells, or T cells provided the cDNA or gDNA that made up the material.

V dropped 1 base and J dropped 0 bases, with 9 bases sitting between them. Germline CDR1 and CDR2: SGHTA and FQGNSA. The CDR3 spans 16 residues. Under the authors' procedure: Estimation of nucleated cell counts was performed using reference gene primer amplification. TCRdb's table, derived via immunoSEQ multiplex PCR, lists solely in-frame clones and lacks some. The DNA gave D and trimming, while V, J and clone size come from that table. The sample shows about 90,000 clones, around four fifths of them seen only once. This clone was found a few times. The sequence derives from a middle-aged man with acute or convalescent COVID-19. Sequenced input: peripheral blood. J is TRBJ2-2 and V is TRBV7-2; D uncertain. CDR3 sequence (DNA): TGTGCCAGCAGCTTAGTGTCCTTGTCGAACACCGGGGAGCTGTTTTTT. This sequence encodes CASSLVSLSNTGELFF.